The 22 T cell receptor beta chains given below trace back to one sample, sequenced in a study of lymphopenia after photon versus proton radiotherapy. Libraries were prepared by immunoSEQ multiplex PCR; TCRdb keeps only in-frame clonotypes and omits some of them. The sample has approximately 17,000 clones, under 95% seen once. The material sequenced was peripheral blood, taken from a patient treated with photon-based radiotherapy. These receptor sequences come from a man between 60 and 75 years old with pancreatic cancer.

The V gene is TRBV2, the J gene TRBJ2-7, with D possibly TRBD1 on 7 matching bases. Looked up from germline, CDR1 is SNHLY and CDR2 is FYNNEI. The CDR3 length is 14 residues. V gave up 2 bases and J gave up 2 bases, with 10 bases separating them. The CDR3 sequence: CASSEQGEAYEQYF. For the CDR3, the DNA is TGTGCCAGCAGTGAACAGGGGGAGGCCTACGAGCAGTACTTC.

This clone was found a few times. The V and J genes are TRBV4-2 and TRBJ1-5; D unclear. CDR3 size: 15 residues. V shed 0 bases and J shed 5 bases, with 11 bases lying between them. CDR1 and CDR2 (germline): LGHNA, YNFKEQ. CDR3 amino acids: CASSQDRQEHQPQHF. In DNA form, the CDR3 reads TGTGCCAGCAGCCAAGATAGGCAGGAACATCAGCCCCAGCATTTT.

The CDR3 region has the DNA TGTGCCAGCAGCTTAGGCGGGGGAGCGAACACTGAAGCTTTCTTT. It specifies CASSLGGGANTEAFF. The rearrangement links TRBV7-2 to TRBJ1-1; possibly TRBD1 for D (5 bases). The germline V and J ends were trimmed by 1 base and 1 base, with 10 bases remaining between them. The germline V gene has CDR1 SGHTA and CDR2 FQGNSA. This CDR3 is 15 amino acids long.

This chain links TRBV5-1 with TRBJ2-5; D is perhaps TRBD1 (5 bases). Between the trimmed V and J ends, which lost 3 bases and 1 base, there was a span of 10 bases. Germline lookup yields CDR1 SGHRS and CDR2 YFSETQ. This CDR3 contains 14 residues. CDR3 in DNA: TGCGCCAGCAGCTCCCAGGGAAGCCAAGAGACCCAGTACTTC. Encoded protein: CASSSQGSQETQYF.

The gene calls are TRBV5-1 and TRBJ1-2; 8 bases align to TRBD1. This CDR3 is built from 14 residues. The ends lost 3 bases at V and 3 bases at J; junction bases unmatched: 4. In germline, CDR1 is SGHRS, CDR2 YFSETQ. In nucleotides, the CDR3 is TGCGCCAGCAGCTCCAAACAGGGGGACTATGGCTACACCTTC. Encoded protein: CASSSKQGDYGYTF. Full variable domain (missing parts from reference TRBV5-1 and TRBJ1-2): KAGVTQTPRYLIKTRGQQVTLSCSPISGHRSVSWYQQTPGQGLQFLFEYFSETQRNKGNFPGRFSGRQFSNSRSEMNVSTLELGDSALYLCASSSKQGDYGYTFGSGTRLTVV.

This clone was found once. The chain carries TRBV6-6 and TRBJ1-5; perhaps TRBD1 as D (5 bases). Between the trimmed V and J ends, which lost 6 bases and 1 base, there was a span of 13 bases. The CDR3 runs to 15 residues. Germline loops: CDR1 MNHNY, CDR2 SVGAGI (reference sequence). The CDR3 DNA follows: TGTGCCAGCAGCCCGAGGGGATTCAGCAATCAGCCCCAGCATTTT. Translation gives CASSPRGFSNQPQHF.

The chain couples TRBV7-9 to TRBJ1-3, with D possibly matching TRBD1 (6 bases). Trimming left V 5 bases short and J 3 bases short, with 14 bases between. This CDR3 spans 15 amino acids. Looked up from germline, CDR1 is SEHNR and CDR2 is FQNEAQ (reference sequence). CDR3 in DNA: TGTGCCAGCAGCATCGCCGGGGGCGATGGAAACACCATATATTTT. This sequence encodes CASSIAGGDGNTIYF. The full variable domain, completed using reference TRBV7-9 and TRBJ1-3, is DTGVSQNPRHKITKRGQNVTFRCDPISEHNRLYWYRQTLGQGPEFLTYFQNEAQLEKSRLLSDRFSAERPKGSFSTLEIQRTEQGDSAMYLCASSIAGGDGNTIYFGEGSWLTVV.

This chain joins TRBV6-5 and TRBJ1-6, with 8 bases matching TRBD1. This CDR3 region has 15 residues. V gave up 9 bases and J gave up 0 bases; unmatched junction bases: 4. Germline CDR1 reads MNHEY; CDR2 reads SVGAGI. CDR3 sequence: CASTDRDSYNSPLHF. The DNA of the CDR3 is TGTGCCAGTACGGACAGGGACTCCTATAATTCACCCCTCCACTTT.

This rearrangement joins TRBV4-2 to TRBJ1-1, with D maybe TRBD1 (6 bases). The V end was cut by 5 bases, the J end by 6 bases, with 16 bases between. The CDR3 runs to 14 residues. Germline CDR1 reads LGHNA; CDR2 reads YNFKEQ. CDR3 DNA: TGTGCCAGCAGCTACCAGGGGCGCCGGTCTGAAGCTTTCTTT. Translating gives CASSYQGRRSEAFF.

The rearrangement links TRBV20-1 to TRBJ2-1; D unresolved. The CDR3 consists of 10 residues. V was trimmed by 5 bases and J by 7 bases, leaving 6 bases between them. The germline CDR1 and CDR2 sequences are DFQATT and SNEGSKA (reference sequence). In nucleotides, the CDR3 is TGCAGTGCTGGGGTTAATGAGCAGTTCTTC. Amino acids: CSAGVNEQFF.

The V gene is TRBV13, the J gene TRBJ2-2; D might be TRBD1 or TRBD2, each matching 5 bases. Looked up from germline, CDR1 is PRHDT and CDR2 is FYEKMQ (reference sequence). V was trimmed by 5 bases and J by 5 bases, leaving 21 bases between them. CDR3 size: 17 residues. The CDR3 is CASSLRTRGDLTGELFF. The CDR3 nucleotides read TGTGCCAGCAGCCTTCGAACGAGGGGCGACCTTACCGGGGAGCTGTTTTTT. The full variable domain, in which reference TRBV13 and TRBJ2-2 provide the parts outside the CDR3, is AAGVIQSPRHLIKEKRETATLKCYPIPRHDTVYWYQQGPGQDPQFLISFYEKMQSDKGSIPDRFSAQQFSDYHSELNMSSLELGDSALYFCASSLRTRGDLTGELFFGEGSRLTVL.

The chain employs TRBV6-5 and TRBJ2-7; 9 nucleotides match TRBD1. The germline V gene encodes CDR1 MNHEY and CDR2 SVGAGI. After removal of 5 bases from V and 7 bases from J, the junction contained 12 bases not matched to a gene. The CDR3 sequence is 15 residues long. The CDR3 loop reads CASSTGGQGWREQYF. The CDR3 DNA follows: TGTGCCAGCAGTACGGGGGGACAGGGCTGGCGAGAGCAGTACTTC.

The chain uses TRBV5-5 and TRBJ1-6; D ambiguous. V lost 0 bases to trimming and J lost 0 bases, with 7 bases between them. Looked up from germline, CDR1 is SGHKS and CDR2 is YYEKEE (reference sequence). This CDR3 is 16 amino acids long. The CDR3 loop is CASSLGHRSYNSPLHF. CDR3 DNA sequence: TGTGCCAGCAGCTTGGGTCACCGCTCCTATAATTCACCCCTCCACTTT.

The chain links TRBV18 to TRBJ2-5; D remains unclear. Germline values: CDR1 KGHSH, CDR2 LQKENI. Between the trimmed V and J ends, which lost 5 bases and 5 bases, there was a span of 6 bases. There are 11 residues in the CDR3. The CDR3 DNA reads as TGTGCCAGCTCAAAAGAGGAGACCCAGTACTTC. Translating it yields CASSKEETQYF.

This chain joins TRBV9 and TRBJ1-2; a weak D match, TRBD1 (6 bases). The CDR3 has 15 amino acids. Germline V gives CDR1 SGDLS, CDR2 YYNGEE. Trimming cost V 2 bases and J 0 bases, with 11 bases left between them. This chain's CDR3 is CASSVRSGANYGYTF. CDR3 bases: TGTGCCAGCAGCGTCCGGTCAGGGGCTAACTATGGCTACACCTTC. Supplemented by reference TRBV9 and TRBJ1-2, the full variable domain reads DSGVTQTPKHLITATGQRVTLRCSPRSGDLSVYWYQQSLDQGLQFLIQYYNGEERAKGNILERFSAQQFPDLHSELNLSSLELGDSALYFCASSVRSGANYGYTFGSGTRLTVV.

The genes are TRBV5-5 and TRBJ1-1, with no clear D. The CDR3 loop spans 13 amino acids. CDR1 and CDR2 (germline): SGHKS, YYEKEE (reference sequence). Trimming removed 4 bases from V and 6 bases from J, with 13 bases in between. The CDR3 here is CASSQMGDAEAFF. In DNA, the CDR3 is TGTGCCAGCAGCCAAATGGGCGACGCTGAAGCTTTCTTT.

V is TRBV5-1 and J is TRBJ1-2, with D tentatively TRBD1 (5 bases). The CDR3 consists of 15 residues. Trimming shortened V by 4 bases and J by 0 bases, and 13 bases separated the two germline ends. From germline, CDR1 is SGHRS and CDR2 YFSETQ. The CDR3 is CASSPGANTNYGYTF. The CDR3 bases are TGCGCCAGCAGCCCCGGGGCAAACACTAACTATGGCTACACCTTC. Looking up the rest from reference TRBV5-1 and TRBJ1-2 gives the full variable domain: KAGVTQTPRYLIKTRGQQVTLSCSPISGHRSVSWYQQTPGQGLQFLFEYFSETQRNKGNFPGRFSGRQFSNSRSEMNVSTLELGDSALYLCASSPGANTNYGYTFGSGTRLTVV.

The gene calls are TRBV11-2 and TRBJ2-4; D possibly matches TRBD1 or TRBD2 (5 bases each). The CDR3 is 16 amino acids. Germline lookup yields CDR1 SGHAT and CDR2 FQNNGV. V was shortened by 4 bases and J by 0 bases, with 13 bases between the two germline ends. The CDR3: CASSWIRGEAKNIQYF. The CDR3 nucleotides read TGTGCCAGCAGCTGGATCCGAGGGGAAGCCAAAAACATTCAGTACTTC.

CDR3 loop: CASRTPFFTDRNTEAFF. The CDR3 nucleotides are TGTGCCAGCAGGACCCCGTTTTTTACAGACAGGAACACTGAAGCTTTCTTT. The rearrangement uses TRBV2 and TRBJ1-1; D perhaps matches TRBD1 (5 bases). Deletions cut 6 bases from V and 1 base from J, with 21 bases between. This CDR3 region has 17 residues. The germline CDR1 and CDR2 sequences are SNHLY and FYNNEI. Variable domain in full (rest from reference TRBV2 and TRBJ1-1): EPEVTQTPSHQVTQMGQEVILRCVPISNHLYFYWYRQILGQKVEFLVSFYNNEISEKSEIFDDQFSVERPDGSNFTLKIRSTKLEDSAMYFCASRTPFFTDRNTEAFFGQGTRLTVV.

This clone was picked up a small number of times. The chain couples TRBV7-2 to TRBJ1-3; D uncertain. The germline V and J ends were trimmed by 5 bases and 2 bases, with 13 bases remaining between them. Per germline, CDR1 SGHTA and CDR2 FQGNSA. The CDR3 has 15 residues. In DNA form, the CDR3 reads TGTGCCAGCAGCCCCGATGTGTACCCTGGAAACACCATATATTTT. Translation: CASSPDVYPGNTIYF.

This chain links TRBV27 with TRBJ1-1; unclear D gene. V was cut by 2 bases and J by 3 bases, with 7 bases left in between. The CDR3 is 13 amino acids. Germline-derived CDR1 and CDR2 are MNHEY and SMNVEV (reference sequence). Here the CDR3 reads CASSLAQHTEAFF. For the CDR3, the DNA is TGTGCCAGCAGTTTAGCACAACACACTGAAGCTTTCTTT.

V is TRBV7-2 and J is TRBJ1-2; D ambiguous. The CDR3 is made up of 16 amino acids. V was clipped by 3 bases and J by 0 bases, with 14 bases between them. The germline V gene has CDR1 SGHTA and CDR2 FQGNSA. The chain's CDR3 is CASSFRDRTTNYGYTF. CDR3 sequence (DNA): TGTGCCAGCAGCTTCCGTGATAGAACTACTAACTATGGCTACACCTTC.